This note documents a single TCR beta chain sequence. The data stem from a study of blood T cell repertoires in COVID-19. The CDR3 loop spans 18 amino acids. Unmatched junction bases numbered 7, after V lost 4 bases and J lost 2 bases. Germline assignment: CDR1 LGHDT and CDR2 YNNKEL (reference sequence). The repertoire was sequenced with immunoSEQ multiplex PCR; TCRdb's copy has only in-frame clones and lacks some. The sample has a few hundred thousand clones, approximately 92% seen once. The rearrangement links TRBV3-1 (or the pseudogene TRBV3-2) to TRBJ2-1; the match to TRBD2 covers 14 bases. Sample: PBMCs or T cells enriched from blood (not recorded which). This TCR came from a man aged 18 to 29 who had recovered from COVID-19. The CDR3 sequence is CASSPGTSGGGTYNEQFF. In nucleotides, the CDR3 is TGTGCCAGCAGCCCAGGGACTAGCGGGGGCGGTACCTACAATGAGCAGTTCTTC.